These 19 T cell receptor beta chains were sequenced from one sample in a study of T cells after somatic rescue of genetic block. Measured with immunoSEQ multiplex PCR; TCRdb has only the in-frame clones, and not every one. There are about 72,000 clones in the sample; approximately 90% occur only once, and approximately 3% lies in the top ten. Sequencing input: peripheral blood mononuclear cells (PBMCs). The receptors here all came from a man aged 30-40 years.

The chain has TRBV5-1 and TRBJ2-3; 7 bases agree with TRBD2. V trimming: 2 bases; J trimming: 2 bases; junction bases outside the gene matches: 2. Germline CDR1 and CDR2: SGHRS and YFSETQ. The CDR3 has 14 amino acids. CDR3 loop: CASSLAGHTDTQYF. The CDR3 nucleotides read TGCGCCAGCAGCTTAGCGGGGCACACAGATACGCAGTATTTT.

V and J are TRBV6-5 and TRBJ1-4; D unresolved. The germline CDR1 and CDR2 sequences are MNHEY and SVGAGI. Trimming took 0 bases from V and 2 from J, leaving 7 bases between them. The CDR3 has 15 residues. DNA for the CDR3: TGTGCCAGCAGTTACTCGGGAGGGACTAATGAAAAACTGTTTTTT. It yields the protein CASSYSGGTNEKLFF.

The chain has TRBV7-9 and TRBJ2-1, with D hard to call. Germline V gives CDR1 SEHNR, CDR2 FQNEAQ (reference sequence). The CDR3 is made up of 14 amino acids. V lost 0 bases and J 4 bases, leaving 7 bases between the germline ends. CDR3 region: CASSLALTYNEQFF. In nucleotides, the CDR3 is TGTGCCAGCAGCTTAGCCCTAACTTACAATGAGCAGTTCTTC. Full variable domain (outside the CDR3, taken from reference TRBV7-9 and TRBJ2-1): DTGVSQNPRHKITKRGQNVTFRCDPISEHNRLYWYRQTLGQGPEFLTYFQNEAQLEKSRLLSDRFSAERPKGSFSTLEIQRTEQGDSAMYLCASSLALTYNEQFFGPGTRLTVL.

This chain connects TRBV19 to TRBJ1-5; D is possibly TRBD1 (5 bases). The CDR3 has 16 residues. The germline V gene encodes CDR1 LNHDA and CDR2 SQIVND (reference sequence). The V and J ends lost 5 bases and 0 bases respectively, with 14 bases between them. The CDR3 is CASSLRGSNSNQPQHF. The DNA of the CDR3 is TGTGCCAGTAGTCTCCGGGGGTCGAATAGCAATCAGCCCCAGCATTTT.

This clone occurred once. The chain employs TRBV6-1 and TRBJ2-6; TRBD1 agrees at 7 bases. There are 15 residues in the CDR3. CDR1 is MNHNS, CDR2 SASEGT, per germline. With V trimmed by 6 bases and J by 0 bases, 2 bases remained unmatched. The CDR3 is CASRSGGSGANVLTF. CDR3 DNA sequence: TGTGCCAGCAGGTCAGGGGGCTCTGGGGCCAACGTCCTGACTTTC.

The V and J genes are TRBV19 and TRBJ2-2, with D hard to call. This CDR3 contains 14 residues. Germline V lookup: CDR1 LNHDA, CDR2 SQIVND (reference sequence). The V and J ends lost 5 bases and 3 bases respectively, with 10 bases between them. CDR3 region: CASSARFDTGELFF. For the CDR3, the DNA is TGTGCCAGTAGTGCGCGTTTCGACACCGGGGAGCTGTTTTTT.

The genes are TRBV29-1 and TRBJ2-3; 9 bases are shared with TRBD2. J was trimmed by 6 bases and V by 5 bases; bases with no gene match: 9. Germline V CDR1 and CDR2: SQVTM, ANQGSEA. This CDR3 is built from 14 residues. The CDR3 sequence: CSVCTSGYRDTQYF. Here the CDR3 DNA reads TGCAGCGTTTGCACTAGCGGGTATCGGGATACGCAGTATTTT.

There are a few counts of this clone. The chain couples TRBV2 to TRBJ1-5, with a possible D match to TRBD1 (5 bases). V shed 4 bases and J shed 4 bases, with 8 bases lying between them. Germline V gives CDR1 SNHLY, CDR2 FYNNEI. The CDR3 is made up of 13 amino acids. The CDR3 spells CASSVQENQPQHF. CDR3 DNA sequence: TGTGCCAGCAGTGTACAGGAGAATCAGCCCCAGCATTTT. The variable domain in full, completed from reference TRBV2 and TRBJ1-5, reads EPEVTQTPSHQVTQMGQEVILRCVPISNHLYFYWYRQILGQKVEFLVSFYNNEISEKSEIFDDQFSVERPDGSNFTLKIRSTKLEDSAMYFCASSVQENQPQHFGDGTRLSIL.

The chain joins TRBV15 to TRBJ1-4; the D gene is possibly TRBD1 (6 bases). Trimming removed 5 bases from V and 7 bases from J, with 11 bases in between. CDR3 length equals 13 residues. Per the germline V gene, CDR1 is LNHNV and CDR2 is YYDKDF (reference sequence). This CDR3 is CATSAGETEKLFF. DNA for the CDR3: TGTGCCACCAGCGCAGGGGAGACTGAAAAACTGTTTTTT.

This chain links TRBV19 with TRBJ1-6; D may be TRBD1 (6 bases). This CDR3 spans 15 amino acids. V lost 6 bases, J lost 7 bases, and 16 bases lay in between. Germline CDR1 reads LNHDA; CDR2 reads SQIVND (reference sequence). The CDR3 is CASRATGTLNSPLHF. CDR3 nucleotides: TGTGCCAGTAGAGCCACCGGGACACTAAATTCACCCCTCCACTTT.

The chain couples TRBV10-1 to TRBJ2-3; TRBD2 matches 9 bases. Germline lookup yields CDR1 WNHNN and CDR2 SYGVQD (reference sequence). V shed 2 bases, J shed 2 bases, and the junction held 5 bases outside the gene matches. The CDR3 spans 16 residues. This chain's CDR3 is CASSEAGGTLTDTQYF. Here the CDR3 DNA reads TGCGCCAGCAGTGAGGCGGGGGGGACCCTCACAGATACGCAGTATTTT.

The rearrangement joins TRBV18 to TRBJ1-1, with TRBD1 matching over 10 bases. The trim removed 3 bases at V and 0 bases at J, leaving 7 bases unmatched. This CDR3 region has 17 residues. Germline lookup yields CDR1 KGHSH and CDR2 LQKENI. The CDR3 DNA follows: TGTGCCAGCTCACCGGCAGGACAGGGGGTTATGAACACTGAAGCTTTCTTT. Protein: CASSPAGQGVMNTEAFF.

Judged by abundance, this clone is medium-sized. V usage is TRBV7-9 and J usage is TRBJ2-7; 9 bases line up with TRBD2. Looked up from germline, CDR1 is SEHNR and CDR2 is FQNEAQ (reference sequence). The length of the CDR3 is 16 residues. V trimming: 5 bases; J trimming: 4 bases; junction bases outside the gene matches: 12. CDR3 nucleotides: TGTGCCAGCAGCCCTGCGGGAGGGACCGGGCGGTACGAGCAGTACTTC. It translates to CASSPAGGTGRYEQYF.

This chain connects TRBV4-1 to TRBJ2-5; 11 bases are a match to TRBD1. The CDR3 is made up of 16 amino acids. Germline lookup yields CDR1 MGHRA and CDR2 YSYEKL. J was trimmed by 3 bases and V by 1 base; bases with no gene match: 4. This CDR3 is CASSQGDRGSKETQYF. As DNA, the CDR3 is TGCGCCAGCAGCCAAGGGGACAGGGGGTCAAAAGAGACCCAGTACTTC.

The chain combines TRBV28 with TRBJ2-7; TRBD1 is a possible D gene (5 bases). Germline lookup yields CDR1 MDHEN and CDR2 SYDVKM. The CDR3 contains 11 residues. V lost 10 bases and J lost 6, with 13 bases in between. The CDR3 here is CANSDGAEQYF. The CDR3, as DNA: TGTGCCAACTCCGATGGGGCCGAGCAGTACTTC.

The rearrangement uses TRBV19 and TRBJ2-3; D unresolved. CDR3 length: 8 residues. V was pared by 11 bases and J by 6 bases, with 3 bases between. Germline V gene sequence: CDR1 LNHDA, CDR2 SQIVND (reference sequence). The CDR3 protein is CAPDTQYF. Here the CDR3 DNA reads TGTGCCCCTGATACGCAGTATTTT.

V is TRBV28 and J is TRBJ2-7, with TRBD2 identical over 7 bases. Germline CDR1 and CDR2: MDHEN and SYDVKM. V dropped 3 bases and J dropped 9; count of bases not matched to a gene: 14. This CDR3 comprises 15 residues. The CDR3 sequence is CASSFPRLALYTQYF. The CDR3 DNA sequence: TGTGCCAGCAGTTTCCCGCGACTAGCCCTCTATACGCAGTACTTC. Based on the CDR3 plus reference TRBV28 and TRBJ2-7, the full variable domain is DVKVTQSSRYLVKRTGEKVFLECVQDMDHENMFWYRQDPGLGLRLIYFSYDVKMKEKGDIPEGYSVSREKKERFSLILESASTNQTSMYLCASSFPRLALYTQYFGPGTRLTVT.

The rearrangement joins TRBV28 to TRBJ2-7; D may be TRBD1 (6 bases). CDR1 and CDR2 (germline): MDHEN, SYDVKM. This CDR3 spans 14 amino acids. V shed 10 bases and J shed 3 bases, with 19 bases lying between them. CDR3 bases: TGTGCCAATGCGATGAGATGGACAGACTACGAGCAGTACTTC. It encodes CANAMRWTDYEQYF.

This rearrangement joins TRBV7-2 to TRBJ2-7; 10 bases agree with TRBD1. Germline CDR1 reads SGHTA; CDR2 reads FQGNSA. This CDR3 spans 15 amino acids. V shed 4 bases, J shed 0 bases, and the junction held 3 bases outside the gene matches. The CDR3 loop is CASSSGQGFSYEQYF. The CDR3 DNA reads TGTGCCAGCAGCTCGGGACAGGGGTTCTCCTACGAGCAGTACTTC.